This TCR beta chain was recovered during a study of identifying expanded T cells in peripheral blood. Study outcomes and limitations: Variance in clone template counts between two-week samples significantly increased with total template count across all healthy donors. Over two and four weeks, about 15 and 19 clones changed, versus around 1.3 between replicates.

Method: immunoSEQ multiplex PCR; TCRdb's copy keeps in-frame clones and lacks some. The repertoire has under 90,000 clones, about 88% of them found once; the top ten carry 2.8%. Trimming took 1 base from V and 0 from J, leaving 15 bases between them. The CDR3 runs 17 residues. The germline V gene encodes CDR1 SGHTA and CDR2 FQGNSA. As regards this clone: Its antigen is unknown.

No infections or other immune events were documented during collection. V gene TRBV7-2 combines with J gene TRBJ1-2; D may be TRBD1 (6 bases). Sequencing was done on a sample of blood. The sequence derives from a person aged 18-69 years in good health. CDR3 nucleotide sequence: TGTGCCAGCAGCTTAGGAACACGGCGGACAGCTAACTATGGCTACACCTTC. Amino acids: CASSLGTRRTANYGYTF.